The 9 T cell receptor beta chains below come from one sample, sequenced in a study of blood T cell repertoires in COVID-19 (dated by TCRdb to the early 2020s). The library was built by means of the immunoSEQ multiplex PCR assay. In TCRdb, the immuneACCESS table is reduced to in-frame sequences with V and J assigned. These tables do not hold every clone; where another copy was compared, an unresolved V gene accounts for under half, and the others remain unexplained. This sample comprises tens of thousands of clones, about 86% of them detected only once. Approximately 7% of the sample comes from the top ten. Material: peripheral blood. These receptors were obtained from a man aged 50 or older with active COVID-19.

This chain links TRBV7-9 with TRBJ1-1, with D perhaps TRBD1 (6 bases). Germline CDR1 and CDR2: SEHNR and FQNEAQ (reference sequence). The germline V and J ends were trimmed by 5 bases and 3 bases, with 13 bases remaining between them. This CDR3 region has 14 residues. CDR3 DNA sequence: TGTGCCAGCAGCCCCAGGGGCCCGGACACTGAAGCTTTCTTT. This codes for CASSPRGPDTEAFF.

The CDR3 sequence: CASSLAASGGAQYF. The CDR3, as DNA: TGTGCCAGCAGCTTAGCGGCTAGCGGGGGGGCTCAGTACTTC. This chain joins TRBV7-9 and TRBJ2-7, with 12 nucleotides matching TRBD2. Trimming removed 0 bases from V and 10 bases from J; junction bases left unmatched: 4. Germline CDR1 SEHNR, CDR2 FQNEAQ (reference sequence). The CDR3 has 14 amino acids.

The chain joins TRBV4-1 to TRBJ1-2; D not resolved. V shed 1 base and J shed 10 bases, with 13 bases lying between them. Looked up from germline, CDR1 is MGHRA and CDR2 is YSYEKL. This CDR3 has 13 residues. The CDR3 is CASSQGETINYTF. CDR3 nucleotides: TGCGCCAGCAGCCAAGGAGAGACTATAAACTACACCTTC.

This sequence joins TRBV5-1 and TRBJ1-1, with 7 positions matching TRBD1. The V gene end was trimmed by 3 bases and the J gene end by 0 bases; junction bases not matched to a gene: 5. Germline V gene data show CDR1 as SGHRS and CDR2 as YFSETQ. CDR3 length: 15 residues. CDR3: CASSWGQRMNTEAFF. In DNA form, the CDR3 reads TGCGCCAGCAGCTGGGGACAGAGAATGAACACTGAAGCTTTCTTT.

The V call is TRBV4-1, the J call TRBJ2-1, with D perhaps TRBD2 (6 bases). This CDR3 is 15 amino acids long. V gave up 7 bases and J gave up 0 bases, with 13 bases separating them. The germline V gene encodes CDR1 MGHRA and CDR2 YSYEKL. The CDR3: CASTSSESSYNEQFF. CDR3 bases: TGCGCCAGCACCTCTAGCGAAAGCTCCTACAATGAGCAGTTCTTC.

This rearrangement joins TRBV7-7 to TRBJ1-3; D is unclear. CDR1 SSHAT and CDR2 FNYEAQ come from the germline V gene (reference sequence). The CDR3 runs 15 residues. V lost 0 bases and J lost 0, with 6 bases in between. The DNA for the CDR3 is TGTGCCAGCAGCTTAGCGGAGGGCTCTGGAAACACCATATATTTT. Residues: CASSLAEGSGNTIYF. The complete variable domain, with remaining parts taken from reference TRBV7-7 and TRBJ1-3, reads GAGVSQSPRYKVTKRGQDVTLRCDPISSHATLYWYQQALGQGPEFLTYFNYEAQPDKSGLPSDRFSAERPEGSISTLTIQRTEQRDSAMYRCASSLAEGSGNTIYFGEGSWLTVV.

The chain joins TRBV6-1 to TRBJ2-7, with 8 bases lining up with TRBD2. CDR1 is MNHNS, CDR2 SASEGT, per germline. V dropped 2 bases and J dropped 6; count of bases not matched to a gene: 15. The CDR3 spans 17 residues. CDR3 sequence (DNA): TGTGCCAGCAGTGAAAAGGGCCCCCTCGGGAGGGGTAGCGAGCAGTACGTC. As protein: CASSEKGPLGRGSEQYV.

In regard to this clone: Other DNA variants within this sample encode the same CDR3. The rearrangement links TRBV5-5 to TRBJ2-7, with 7 bases fitting TRBD1. The CDR3 is made up of 15 amino acids. Looked up from germline, CDR1 is SGHKS and CDR2 is YYEKEE (reference sequence). Trimming removed 4 bases from V and 3 bases from J; junction bases left unmatched: 10. The CDR3 bases are TGTGCCAGCAGCGATAACCGGGACAGAGGCTACGAGCAGTACTTC. This encodes CASSDNRDRGYEQYF. Using reference TRBV5-5 and TRBJ2-7 for the parts outside the CDR3, the full variable domain is DAGVTQSPTHLIKTRGQQVTLRCSPISGHKSVSWYQQVLGQGPQFIFQYYEKEERGRGNFPDRFSARQFPNYSSELNVNALLLGDSALYLCASSDNRDRGYEQYFGPGTRLTVT.

This clone was seen more than once but under ten times. The rearrangement uses TRBV11-2 and TRBJ2-1, with D unclear. CDR3 length equals 15 residues. Germline V gene lookup returns CDR1 SGHAT and CDR2 FQNNGV. Trimming shortened V by 0 bases and J by 3 bases, and 9 bases separated the two germline ends. CDR3 sequence (DNA): TGTGCCAGCAGCTTAGAGACCGGGTACTACAATGAGCAGTTCTTC. Translation: CASSLETGYYNEQFF.